The 8 T cell receptor beta chains in this list originate from one sample, sequenced in a study of CD8 T cells in Susac syndrome. A quantity of about 0.5 to 1 ug RNA underwent reverse transcription using random hexamers. MiXCR, applied by TCRdb to the immunoSEQ multiplex PCR reads, yields one record per CDR3 protein. The table includes some 110,000 distinct CDR3 sequences, 96% detected once. The specimen was CD4+ T cells from PBMCs. These receptors were collected from a human donor with Susac syndrome.

The chain links TRBV25-1 to TRBJ1-2; TRBD1 matches 9 bases. Germline lookup yields CDR1 MGHDK and CDR2 SYGVNS. With V trimmed by 5 bases and J by 3 bases, 10 bases remained unmatched. CDR3 length: 16 residues. DNA for the CDR3: TGTGCCAGCAGTTCACCCCCCCGGACAGGGGACTATGGCTACACCTTC. Translating gives CASSSPPRTGDYGYTF.

This clonotype has only one observation. The chain couples TRBV12-3 or TRBV12-4 to TRBJ1-3; D remains ambiguous. Between the trimmed V and J ends, which lost 8 bases and 1 base, there was a span of 12 bases. The CDR3 extends over 14 amino acids. CDR3 loop: CASGKSGSGNTIYF. The DNA for the CDR3 is TGTGCCAGCGGGAAATCGGGGTCTGGAAACACCATATATTTT.

The chain is built from TRBV9 and TRBJ1-2, with D unclear. Germline V gives CDR1 SGDLS, CDR2 YYNGEE. Trimming took off 1 base at V and 2 bases at J, with 6 bases between the two ends. The CDR3 extends over 13 amino acids. CDR3 sequence (DNA): TGTGCCAGCAGCGTAAAATTAAACTATGGCTACACCTTC. This sequence encodes CASSVKLNYGYTF.

The chain couples TRBV12-5 to TRBJ2-6; D not resolved. The CDR3 is 13 residues long. V lost 5 bases and J lost 2, with 4 bases in between. Per the germline V gene, CDR1 is LGHNT and CDR2 is FRNRAP. CDR3: CASGPPGANVLTF. DNA of the CDR3: TGTGCTAGTGGTCCACCTGGGGCCAACGTCCTGACTTTC.

The V call is TRBV12-3 or TRBV12-4, the J call TRBJ1-2, with D tentatively TRBD1 (5 bases). The CDR3 covers 13 residues. Trimming cost V 6 bases and J 14 bases, with 22 bases left between them. The CDR3 nucleotides are TGTGCCAGCAGCCGGCTCAGGGCATCGGGGGAAACCTTC. Translated: CASSRLRASGETF.

The V gene is TRBV12-5, the J gene TRBJ2-2; D gene ambiguous. Per germline, CDR1 LGHNT and CDR2 FRNRAP. The V end was cut by 3 bases, the J end by 1 base, with 3 bases between. This CDR3 region has 13 residues. In DNA form, the CDR3 reads TGTGCTAGTGGTTTACAGAACACCGGGGAGCTGTTTTTT. As protein: CASGLQNTGELFF.

J is TRBJ2-7 and V is TRBV20-1, with D possibly matching TRBD2 (6 bases). CDR1 is DFQATT, CDR2 SNEGSKA, per germline (reference sequence). V was clipped by 0 bases and J by 2 bases, with 11 bases between them. This CDR3 spans 14 amino acids. CDR3 DNA sequence: TGCAGTGCTAGAGAAGCGGGCCCGACCTACGAGCAGTACTTC. The encoded protein is CSAREAGPTYEQYF.

The rearrangement links TRBV30 to TRBJ2-3, with TRBD1 matching over 10 bases. J lost 2 bases, V lost 8 bases, and 7 bases had no gene match. The CDR3 runs to 14 residues. Germline V lookup: CDR1 GTSNPN, CDR2 SVGIG (reference sequence). Here the CDR3 reads CAQRTGGSTDTQYF. DNA for the CDR3: TGTGCCCAAAGGACAGGGGGGTCCACAGATACGCAGTATTTT.